This TCR beta chain was documented in a study of chemoradiotherapy in HPV16-positive cancers. For the study at large: Candidate HPV-specific T-cell clones and common TCR motifs came from functional assays in two HPV16-positive patients.

Over chemoradiotherapy, repertoires were sampled more than once. Worth noting for this clone: Its target is unknown.

The study, taken as a whole, reports: Non-HPV-specific T cells did not expand in tumors during treatment, whereas candidate HPV-specific clones and E7-related motifs did. Better recurrence-free survival went with HPV-responsive T-cell expansion in HPV16-positive patients.

This CDR3 has 15 residues. Clones were sequenced by immunoSEQ multiplex PCR, and TCRdb holds only the in-frame ones, with some missing. The repertoire holds about 20,000 clones, around 92% seen once, with 2% to 2.5% in the top ten. V usage is TRBV21-1 and J usage is TRBJ1-3; the D segment call TRBD1 is taken from the table without a DNA check. TRBV21-1 is a pseudogene. Sequences were derived from blood, sampled from a patient who underwent chemoradiotherapy. This clonotype originated in a human donor with HPV-associated anogenital cancer. The CDR3 coding sequence is TGTGCCAGCAGCATCCCCCGGACAGCTGGAAACACCATATATTTT. Its protein product is CASSIPRTAGNTIYF.